This T cell receptor (beta chain) was identified during a study of T-cell memory formation after mild COVID-19. Study information: For the most part, TCR clusters were specific to one donor. Study-wide points: Contracting CD4+ clones lay largely in CM and EM, with CD8+ ones residing in EMRA. Proof of SARS-CoV-2 specificity was absent for the second-wave clones that crested on day 37.

A remark on this clonotype: Its cognate antigen is unknown.

Constant-segment primers served in 5'RACE that generated TCR alpha and TCR beta cDNA libraries bearing sample barcodes and UMIs. TCRdb reanalysed the 5' RACE reads using MiXCR and keeps one entry per CDR3 protein. This sample has approximately 450,000 distinct CDR3 sequences, with around a sixth found just once. V was clipped by 4 bases and J by 13 bases, with 17 bases between them. Per the germline V gene, CDR1 is SNHLY and CDR2 is FYNNEI. The CDR3 contains 13 residues. Sequencing input: PBMCs or a T cell subset sorted from them (not recorded which). This clonotype was obtained from an adult woman who had mild COVID-19 (a few samples of this study predate the infection). Cell type and time point are not known. The rearrangement joins TRBV2 to TRBJ2-1; D may correspond to TRBD1 or TRBD2 (6 bases each). This chain's CDR3 is CASSAGAPVPQFF. The CDR3 region has the DNA TGTGCCAGCAGTGCGGGGGCCCCGGTCCCCCAGTTCTTC.